Following are 17 T cell receptor beta chains from one sample sequenced in a study of Ad26.COV2.S vaccination and SARS-CoV-2 variants. Treatment in this sample: approximately 18 received Ad26.COV2.S at low or high dose, single or two shots; about 5 received placebo; per-sample allocation not given. The samples date from day 63 after the first vaccine or placebo injection. Method: immunoSEQ multiplex PCR; TCRdb's copy keeps in-frame clones and lacks some. This table has 300,000 to 500,000 clones, roughly nine tenths appearing once. This material consisted of peripheral blood, taken in a trial of Ad26.COV2.S vaccine versus placebo. These receptors all stem from a person aged 18-65 years who received the Ad26.COV2.S COVID-19 vaccine or a placebo.

Only one count was recorded for this clone. The V and J genes are TRBV30 and TRBJ1-2, with TRBD1 matching 9 bases. V lost 4 bases and J lost 0; bases outside the gene matches: 12. Germline V gene lookup returns CDR1 GTSNPN and CDR2 SVGIG (reference sequence). This CDR3 has 17 residues. This chain's CDR3 is CAWIPGTGKGANYGYTF. In DNA form, the CDR3 reads TGTGCCTGGATCCCCGGGACAGGGAAAGGGGCTAACTATGGCTACACCTTC.

The rearrangement links TRBV19 to TRBJ1-1; unclear D gene. The CDR3 runs to 14 residues. Germline V gene sequence: CDR1 LNHDA, CDR2 SQIVND (reference sequence). The V end was cut by 3 bases, the J end by 2 bases, with 10 bases between. CDR3 residues: CASSIATTNTEAFF. CDR3 coding DNA: TGTGCCAGTAGTATCGCGACAACTAACACTGAAGCTTTCTTT.

This clone appeared a few times. This specimen includes other DNA sequences encoding the same CDR3. This chain uses TRBV5-1 with TRBJ1-4; TRBD1 agrees at 7 bases. The CDR3 consists of 15 residues. The ends lost 1 base at V and 0 bases at J; junction bases unmatched: 0. CDR1 SGHRS and CDR2 YFSETQ come from the germline V gene. The DNA for the CDR3 is TGCGCCAGCAGCTTGACAGGGGCAACTAATGAAAAACTGTTTTTT. This encodes CASSLTGATNEKLFF.

The rearrangement links TRBV3-1 (or the pseudogene TRBV3-2) to TRBJ2-2; TRBD2 matches 8 bases. Germline values: CDR1 LGHDT, CDR2 YNNKEL (reference sequence). V lost 3 bases to trimming and J lost 5 bases; unmatched junction nucleotides: 8. This CDR3 comprises 16 residues. The CDR3 is CASSHLRGGGTGELFF. CDR3 DNA: TGTGCCAGCAGCCACCTTCGGGGGGGCGGTACCGGGGAGCTGTTTTTT.

The rearrangement links TRBV4-1 to TRBJ1-2, with TRBD1 identical over 12 bases. This CDR3 has 17 residues. Germline values: CDR1 MGHRA, CDR2 YSYEKL. Losses at the gene ends were 0 bases for V and 6 bases for J; bases not matched to a gene: 8. The CDR3 loop is CASSQEGPGQGANGYTF. The CDR3 DNA reads TGCGCCAGCAGCCAAGAGGGCCCGGGACAGGGGGCTAATGGCTACACCTTC.

This chain links TRBV24-1 with TRBJ1-2; D is uncertain. CDR3 length: 13 amino acids. V lost 10 bases to trimming and J lost 2 bases, with 13 bases between them. The germline V gene has CDR1 KGHDR and CDR2 SFDVKD. CDR3 sequence (DNA): TGTGCCACGTTCGGGAACAGCAACTATGGCTACACCTTC. Translation gives CATFGNSNYGYTF.

The V gene is TRBV7-2, the J gene TRBJ1-1; D might be TRBD1 (5 bases). This CDR3 region has 13 residues. Looked up from germline, CDR1 is SGHTA and CDR2 is FQGNSA. Trimming removed 4 bases from V and 1 base from J, with 7 bases in between. This CDR3 reads CASSYTGNTEAFF. CDR3 nucleotides: TGTGCCAGCAGCTACACAGGGAACACTGAAGCTTTCTTT.

The chain joins TRBV6-5 to TRBJ1-1, with a possible D match to TRBD1 (6 bases). CDR3 length: 14 amino acids. V was trimmed by 6 bases and J by 1 base, leaving 12 bases between them. Per the germline V gene, CDR1 is MNHEY and CDR2 is SVGAGI. The CDR3 sequence is CASSRPGANTEAFF. The DNA for the CDR3 is TGTGCCAGCAGCCGCCCGGGGGCGAACACTGAAGCTTTCTTT.

This clone was counted once. The rearrangement joins TRBV18 to TRBJ2-7; 15 positions match TRBD2. CDR3 length equals 17 residues. The germline CDR1 and CDR2 sequences are KGHSH and LQKENI. Trimming removed 3 bases from V and 6 bases from J; junction bases left unmatched: 9. This CDR3 is CASSPSGTSGGPGEQYF. DNA for the CDR3: TGTGCCAGCTCACCTTCCGGGACTAGCGGGGGGCCGGGCGAGCAGTACTTC. Variable domain in full (rest from reference TRBV18 and TRBJ2-7): NAGVMQNPRHLVRRRGQEARLRCSPMKGHSHVYWYRQLPEEGLKFMVYLQKENIIDESGMPKERFSAEFPKEGPSILRIQQVVRGDSAAYFCASSPSGTSGGPGEQYFGPGTRLTVT.

This rearrangement joins TRBV7-2 to TRBJ2-5, with 9 bases that match TRBD2. With V trimmed by 1 base and J by 1 base, 4 bases remained unmatched. In germline, CDR1 is SGHTA, CDR2 FQGNSA. The CDR3 contains 16 residues. The CDR3 DNA is TGTGCCAGCAGCTTAGTCCCTAGCGGGGTCCAAGAGACCCAGTACTTC. Protein product: CASSLVPSGVQETQYF.

This clone was recorded once. The chain has TRBV5-1 and TRBJ2-7, with 7 bases matching TRBD1. The CDR3 is made up of 13 amino acids. Germline V lookup: CDR1 SGHRS, CDR2 YFSETQ. After removal of 6 bases from V and 3 bases from J, the junction contained 6 bases not matched to a gene. In DNA form, the CDR3 reads TGCGCCAGCAACTCAGGGGGTAACTACGAGCAGTACTTC. Residues: CASNSGGNYEQYF. The full variable domain, with the rest looked up from reference TRBV5-1 and TRBJ2-7, is KAGVTQTPRYLIKTRGQQVTLSCSPISGHRSVSWYQQTPGQGLQFLFEYFSETQRNKGNFPGRFSGRQFSNSRSEMNVSTLELGDSALYLCASNSGGNYEQYFGPGTRLTVT.

This chain joins TRBV19 and TRBJ1-1; TRBD1 matches at 8 bases. V dropped 4 bases and J dropped 1; count of bases not matched to a gene: 8. This CDR3 contains 16 residues. Per the germline V gene, CDR1 is LNHDA and CDR2 is SQIVND (reference sequence). The CDR3 here is CASSTGGRKWNTEAFF. Here the CDR3 DNA reads TGTGCCAGTAGTACAGGGGGCAGGAAATGGAACACTGAAGCTTTCTTT.

This chain uses TRBV12-3 or TRBV12-4 with TRBJ2-7, with unresolved D. The V and J ends lost 6 bases and 2 bases respectively, with 11 bases between them. The CDR3 consists of 13 residues. The CDR3 spells CASSPFRAYEQYF. CDR3 nucleotides: TGTGCCAGCAGCCCATTCCGAGCCTACGAGCAGTACTTC.

J is TRBJ1-2 and V is TRBV7-8, with D possibly TRBD1 on 5 matching bases. Deletions cut 1 base from V and 4 bases from J, with 13 bases between. This CDR3 is built from 15 residues. Germline CDR1 and CDR2: SGHVS and FQNEAQ. The CDR3 DNA reads TGTGCCAGCAGCTTAGGGGGGGGTTTGGCCTATGGCTACACCTTC. It specifies CASSLGGGLAYGYTF.

This clone was seen a single time. The J gene is TRBJ2-1, the V gene TRBV5-1; 11 nucleotides line up with TRBD2. Germline V gene lookup returns CDR1 SGHRS and CDR2 YFSETQ. The CDR3 is 15 residues long. J was trimmed by 8 bases and V by 4 bases; bases with no gene match: 8. CDR3 bases: TGCGCCAGCAGCCTTAGCGGGGGGGCCTCCGATGAGCAGTTCTTC. Its translation is CASSLSGGASDEQFF.

The chain joins TRBV7-9 to TRBJ1-4, with D possibly TRBD1 on 5 matching bases. The germline V gene has CDR1 SEHNR and CDR2 FQNEAQ (reference sequence). V gave up 1 base and J gave up 8 bases, with 17 bases separating them. The CDR3 length is 16 residues. In nucleotides, the CDR3 is TGTGCCAGCAGCTTAGGTCGGACTGTTAAGGGGGAAAAACTGTTTTTT. This codes for CASSLGRTVKGEKLFF.

The chain links TRBV7-2 to TRBJ2-3; perhaps D is TRBD1 or TRBD2 (5 bases each). Germline V gives CDR1 SGHTA, CDR2 FQGNSA. This CDR3 has 15 amino acids. Trimming cost V 1 base and J 4 bases, with 12 bases left between them. The CDR3 reads CASSLVIGAPDTQYF. CDR3 DNA sequence: TGTGCCAGCAGCTTAGTTATCGGGGCCCCAGATACGCAGTATTTT.